Shown below are 2 T cell receptor beta chains from a single sample sequenced in a study of cytomegalovirus exposure and HLA in healthy donors. Clones were read by immunoSEQ multiplex PCR, and TCRdb kept only the in-frame ones, dropping some. The sample shows roughly 82,000 clones, around 92% of them seen only once. Sequences were obtained from PBMCs. These receptors originate from a man younger than 35 in good health and CMV-seronegative.

The rearrangement links TRBV4-1 to TRBJ1-1; maybe TRBD1 (5 bases). The CDR3 runs to 15 residues. Trimming pared 0 bases from V and 4 bases from J, leaving 12 bases between. The germline V gene encodes CDR1 MGHRA and CDR2 YSYEKL. CDR3 bases: TGCGCCAGCAGCCAAGAATTGGGGGGAGCCACTGAAGCTTTCTTT. This translates into CASSQELGGATEAFF.

The chain has TRBV6-1 and TRBJ2-3, with 11 bases aligning to TRBD2. CDR1 and CDR2 (germline): MNHNS, SASEGT. The CDR3 is made up of 16 amino acids. V shed 6 bases and J 3 bases; nucleotides not matched to a gene: 8. The CDR3 bases are TGTGCCAGCAGCGAACCTAGCGGGGGGTCAACAGATACGCAGTATTTT. Encoded protein: CASSEPSGGSTDTQYF.